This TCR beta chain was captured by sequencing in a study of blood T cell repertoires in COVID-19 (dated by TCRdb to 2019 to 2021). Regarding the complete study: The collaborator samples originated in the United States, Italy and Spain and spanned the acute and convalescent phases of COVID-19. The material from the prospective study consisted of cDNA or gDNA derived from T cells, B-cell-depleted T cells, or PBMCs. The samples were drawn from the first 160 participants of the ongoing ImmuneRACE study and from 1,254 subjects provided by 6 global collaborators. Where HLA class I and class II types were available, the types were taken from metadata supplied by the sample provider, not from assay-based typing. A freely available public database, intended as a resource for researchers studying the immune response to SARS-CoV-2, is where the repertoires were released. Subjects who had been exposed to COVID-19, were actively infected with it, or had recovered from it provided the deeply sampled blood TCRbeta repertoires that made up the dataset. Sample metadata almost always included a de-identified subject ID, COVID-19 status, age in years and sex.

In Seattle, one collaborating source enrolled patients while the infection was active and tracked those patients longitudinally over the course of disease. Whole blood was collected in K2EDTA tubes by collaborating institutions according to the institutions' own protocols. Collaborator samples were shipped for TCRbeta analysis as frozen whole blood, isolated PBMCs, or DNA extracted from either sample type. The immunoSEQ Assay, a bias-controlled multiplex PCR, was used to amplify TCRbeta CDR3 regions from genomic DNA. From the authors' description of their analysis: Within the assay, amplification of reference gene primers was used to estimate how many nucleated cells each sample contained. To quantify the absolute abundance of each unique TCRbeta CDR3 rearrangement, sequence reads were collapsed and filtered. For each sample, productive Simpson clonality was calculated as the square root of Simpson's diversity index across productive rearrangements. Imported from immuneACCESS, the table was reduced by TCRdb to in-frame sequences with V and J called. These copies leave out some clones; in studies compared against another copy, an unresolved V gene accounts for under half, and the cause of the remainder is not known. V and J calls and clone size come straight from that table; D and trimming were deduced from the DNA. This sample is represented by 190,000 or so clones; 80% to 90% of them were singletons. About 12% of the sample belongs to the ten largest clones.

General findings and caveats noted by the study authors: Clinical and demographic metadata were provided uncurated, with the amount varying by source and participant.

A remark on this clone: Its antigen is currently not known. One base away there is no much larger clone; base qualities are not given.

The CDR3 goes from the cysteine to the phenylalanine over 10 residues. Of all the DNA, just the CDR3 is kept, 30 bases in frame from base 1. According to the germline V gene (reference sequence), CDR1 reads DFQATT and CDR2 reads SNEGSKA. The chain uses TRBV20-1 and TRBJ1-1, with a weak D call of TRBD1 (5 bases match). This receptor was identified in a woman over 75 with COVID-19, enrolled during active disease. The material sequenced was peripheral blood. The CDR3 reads CRVGRTEAFF. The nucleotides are TGCAGAGTGGGGCGGACTGAAGCTTTCTTT.